Shown below are 25 T cell receptor beta chains from a single sample sequenced in a study of blood T cell repertoires in COVID-19. This table comes from immunoSEQ multiplex PCR, and its TCRdb copy is limited to in-frame clones, with some not included. The sample lists some 350,000 clones; around nine tenths were seen once. The source material was peripheral blood. Receptors were obtained from a woman in her sixties or seventies with COVID-19, enrolled during active disease.

This rearrangement joins TRBV5-4 to TRBJ2-2; TRBD1 agrees at 7 bases. Germline CDR1 and CDR2: SGHNT and YYREEE (reference sequence). This CDR3 has 15 residues. After removal of 3 bases from V and 4 bases from J, the junction contained 6 bases not matched to a gene. The CDR3 region is CASSYPGTVTGELFF. The CDR3, as DNA: TGTGCCAGCAGCTACCCCGGGACAGTCACCGGGGAGCTGTTTTTT.

This chain links TRBV19 with TRBJ1-2; 9 nucleotides align to TRBD1. The CDR3 sequence is 15 residues long. Germline assignment: CDR1 LNHDA and CDR2 SQIVND (reference sequence). J was trimmed by 5 bases and V by 3 bases; bases with no gene match: 7. CDR3 nucleotides: TGTGCCAGTAGTATTGGGGGGACAGGGACATATGGCTACACCTTC. This encodes CASSIGGTGTYGYTF.

The chain links TRBV27 to TRBJ1-3; D not resolved. Germline V CDR1 and CDR2: MNHEY, SMNVEV (reference sequence). Trimming removed 9 bases from V and 7 bases from J, with 7 bases in between. The length of the CDR3 is 10 residues. The CDR3 region has the DNA TGTGCCAGGGGAGGCAACACCATATATTTT. Its translation: CARGGNTIYF.

The chain links TRBV11-3 to TRBJ1-3; possibly TRBD1 for D (5 bases). Between the trimmed V and J ends, which lost 5 bases and 1 base, there was a span of 12 bases. The germline CDR1 and CDR2 sequences are SGHNT and YENEEA. The CDR3 length is 15 residues. The CDR3 here is CASSLGGESGNTIYF. In nucleotides, the CDR3 is TGTGCCAGCAGCCTCGGGGGGGAGTCTGGAAACACCATATATTTT.

J is TRBJ1-2 and V is TRBV6-5, with a weak D call TRBD1 (5 bases). The CDR3 spans 14 residues. Trimming cost V 2 bases and J 1 base, with 8 bases left between them. Germline lookup yields CDR1 MNHEY and CDR2 SVGAGI. The CDR3 here is CASSYDSLNYGYTF. The CDR3, as DNA: TGTGCCAGCAGTTACGACAGCCTTAACTATGGCTACACCTTC.

In DNA, the CDR3 is TGCAGCGTGGGAGGGGCGGATGGGAACTATGGCTACACCTTC. It encodes CSVGGADGNYGYTF. This chain joins TRBV29-1 and TRBJ1-2; tentatively, D is TRBD1 (5 bases). CDR3 length: 14 amino acids. V was clipped by 6 bases and J by 2 bases, with 16 bases between them. Germline-derived CDR1 and CDR2 are SQVTM and ANQGSEA.

J is TRBJ2-1 and V is TRBV1; TRBD2 is taken as the D call from the table, unchecked against the DNA. TRBV1 is a listed pseudogene. The CDR3 spans 15 residues. CDR3: CTSSLGLAEHNEQFF. In DNA, the CDR3 is TGCACCAGCAGCCTAGGACTAGCGGAACACAATGAGCAGTTCTTC.

The J gene is TRBJ1-2, the V gene TRBV7-2; tentatively, D is TRBD1 (5 bases). The germline gives CDR1 SGHTA, CDR2 FQGNSA. The CDR3 is 17 residues long. V was clipped by 3 bases and J by 6 bases, with 23 bases between them. The CDR3 nucleotides are TGTGCCAGCAGCTTCGATTTTGGGACCTCGGGGACTAATGGCTACACCTTC. It encodes CASSFDFGTSGTNGYTF.

The chain has TRBV5-4 and TRBJ1-4; maybe TRBD1 (5 bases). Germline CDR1 and CDR2: SGHNT and YYREEE (reference sequence). This CDR3 contains 14 residues. The germline V and J ends were trimmed by 2 bases and 6 bases, with 11 bases remaining between them. For the CDR3, the DNA is TGTGCCAGCAGCTTAGGGGACTACGATGAAAAACTGTTTTTT. It translates to CASSLGDYDEKLFF.

V gene TRBV2 combines with J gene TRBJ1-5, with 12 nucleotides matching TRBD1. The CDR3 contains 15 residues. From germline, CDR1 is SNHLY and CDR2 FYNNEI. The trim removed 1 base at V and 7 bases at J, leaving 2 bases unmatched. CDR3 amino acids: CASSEGGTGGQPQHF. For the CDR3, the DNA is TGTGCCAGCAGTGAAGGTGGGACAGGGGGCCAGCCCCAGCATTTT.

The chain combines TRBV4-1 with TRBJ1-4; 9 nucleotides align to TRBD1. This CDR3 contains 16 residues. Unmatched junction bases numbered 5, after V lost 0 bases and J lost 6 bases. Germline CDR1 and CDR2: MGHRA and YSYEKL. CDR3 DNA: TGCGCCAGCAGCCAAGATGCGGACAGGGGTGATGAAAAACTGTTTTTT. Translated, it gives CASSQDADRGDEKLFF.

The chain carries TRBV4-2 and TRBJ1-3; D not certain. The CDR3 spans 15 residues. Trimming cost V 4 bases and J 3 bases, with 13 bases left between them. In germline, CDR1 is LGHNA, CDR2 YNFKEQ. In DNA, the CDR3 is TGTGCCAGCAGCCTGGACTCGGGTTATGGAAACACCATATATTTT. Its translation is CASSLDSGYGNTIYF.

V gene TRBV3-1 (or the pseudogene TRBV3-2) combines with J gene TRBJ1-6; D gene ambiguous. Germline CDR1 reads LGHDT; CDR2 reads YNNKEL (reference sequence). Trimming left V 0 bases short and J 8 bases short, with 8 bases between. The CDR3 spans 14 residues. The CDR3 is CASSQELTYSPLHF. In DNA form, the CDR3 reads TGTGCCAGCAGCCAAGAACTAACCTATTCACCCCTCCACTTT.

The chain combines TRBV5-1 with TRBJ1-4; 7 bases fit TRBD1. This CDR3 spans 14 amino acids. Germline lookup yields CDR1 SGHRS and CDR2 YFSETQ. With 4 bases clipped from V and 12 bases from J, the junction kept 12 bases outside the gene matches. The CDR3 loop reads CASSQRQGDGELFF. Here the CDR3 DNA reads TGCGCCAGCAGCCAAAGACAGGGTGACGGAGAACTGTTTTTT.

This clone appeared a few times. V is TRBV18 and J is TRBJ2-1, with TRBD1 identical over 7 bases. Looked up from germline, CDR1 is KGHSH and CDR2 is LQKENI. The CDR3 has 13 amino acids. J lost 8 bases, V lost 4 bases, and 5 bases had no gene match. CDR3 in DNA: TGTGCCAGCTCACTCAACAGGGGTGATGAGCAGTTCTTC. This codes for CASSLNRGDEQFF.

There are many counts of this clone. The chain uses TRBV7-2 and TRBJ1-2; D gene ambiguous. CDR3 length: 15 amino acids. Trimming removed 2 bases at V and 5 bases at J, with 15 bases between. Germline CDR1 reads SGHTA; CDR2 reads FQGNSA. CDR3 in amino acids: CASSLSKEASYGYTF. CDR3 DNA: TGTGCCAGCAGCTTATCGAAGGAAGCGAGTTATGGCTACACCTTC.

The DNA of the CDR3 is TGTGCCAGCAGCTTACTAGCGGGGGGTGTGGAGACCCAGTACTTC. Translation gives CASSLLAGGVETQYF. The genes are TRBV7-2 and TRBJ2-5, with 11 bases identical to TRBD2. The CDR3 has 15 residues. V trimming: 2 bases; J trimming: 5 bases; junction bases outside the gene matches: 4. CDR1 and CDR2 from the germline V gene are SGHTA and FQGNSA.

This chain links TRBV5-1 with TRBJ1-6, with D uncertain. CDR3 size: 15 residues. Germline-derived CDR1 and CDR2 are SGHRS and YFSETQ. The germline V and J ends were trimmed by 1 base and 5 bases, with 10 bases remaining between them. CDR3 region: CASSLNPLDNSPLHF. The CDR3 DNA reads as TGCGCCAGCAGCTTGAACCCTTTAGATAATTCACCCCTCCACTTT.

This chain uses TRBV2 with TRBJ1-2; 7 positions match TRBD1. The CDR3 loop spans 13 amino acids. V was clipped by 7 bases and J by 4 bases; unmatched bases: 6. In germline, CDR1 is SNHLY, CDR2 FYNNEI. This CDR3 is CASTLGQIYGYTF. The CDR3 DNA reads TGTGCCAGCACCCTGGGACAGATCTATGGCTACACCTTC.

J is TRBJ2-2 and V is TRBV18; D uncertain. Germline V gene data show CDR1 as KGHSH and CDR2 as LQKENI. The V end was cut by 2 bases, the J end by 1 base, with 8 bases between. The CDR3 is 15 residues long. CDR3 protein: CASSPSRLNTGELFF. The CDR3 region has the DNA TGTGCCAGCTCACCATCCAGGCTGAACACCGGGGAGCTGTTTTTT.

Written as DNA, the CDR3 is TGTGCCAGCAGCTTGGATCCTGGGGGGGAGGATACGCAGTATTTT. It specifies CASSLDPGGEDTQYF. This chain links TRBV5-4 with TRBJ2-3, with 7 bases identical to TRBD2. The V and J ends lost 0 bases and 6 bases, in that order; junction bases with no gene match: 7. Germline V gene lookup returns CDR1 SGHNT and CDR2 YYREEE (reference sequence). The CDR3 has 15 residues.

This clone has only one observation. This chain uses TRBV2 with TRBJ2-3; D remains unclear. Germline loops: CDR1 SNHLY, CDR2 FYNNEI. The V end lost 6 bases, the J end lost 6 bases, and 7 bases lay between the germline ends. CDR3 length: 11 residues. The CDR3 loop reads CASRGPDTQYF. The CDR3 region has the DNA TGTGCCAGCAGGGGCCCGGATACGCAGTATTTT.

J is TRBJ2-3 and V is TRBV5-6, with a possible D match to TRBD1 (6 bases). This CDR3 contains 13 residues. CDR1 is SGHDT, CDR2 YYEEEE, per germline. V lost 3 bases to trimming and J lost 4 bases, with 9 bases between them. DNA of the CDR3: TGTGCCAGCAGCTATTCAGGGGCAGATACGCAGTATTTT. Residues: CASSYSGADTQYF.

Written as DNA, the CDR3 is TGCGCCAGCAGCCAAGTTACGGCGGCGGGGGGCTACACCTTC. Translated, it gives CASSQVTAAGGYTF. This sequence joins TRBV4-1 and TRBJ1-2, with unresolved D. Trimming removed 1 base from V and 8 bases from J, with 14 bases in between. Germline values: CDR1 MGHRA, CDR2 YSYEKL. CDR3 length equals 14 residues.

This chain joins TRBV12-3 or TRBV12-4 and TRBJ2-1; perhaps TRBD2 as D (7 bases). V was clipped by 6 bases and J by 12 bases, with 18 bases between them. This CDR3 has 13 residues. This CDR3 is CASSEVGGPWQFF. CDR3 sequence (DNA): TGTGCCAGCAGCGAGGTGGGGGGGCCGTGGCAGTTCTTC.